What follows is one T cell receptor (beta chain) and its context. This clone was counted once. What antigen it recognizes has not been identified. Per-nucleotide qualities are absent, and no much larger clonotype sits a single base away. The source of the sample is a study of blood T cell repertoires in COVID-19 (dated by TCRdb to the early 2020s). In terms of the full investigation: Collaborator samples came from the United States, Italy and Spain and covered acute and convalescent phases of COVID-19. The material from the prospective study consisted of cDNA or gDNA derived from T cells, B-cell-depleted T cells, or PBMCs. Subjects who had been exposed to COVID-19, were actively infected with it, or had recovered from it provided the deeply sampled blood TCRbeta repertoires that made up the dataset. The repertoires were released in a freely available public database meant as a resource for research on the immune response to SARS-CoV-2. Samples were obtained from the ongoing ImmuneRACE study (first 160 participants) and from some 1,200 subjects provided by 6 global collaborators. A de-identified subject ID, COVID-19 status, age in years and sex were almost always included in the sample metadata. Where available, HLA class I and class II types were obtained from metadata supplied by the sample provider rather than from assay-based typing.

The immunoSEQ Assay, a bias-controlled multiplex PCR, was used to amplify TCRbeta CDR3 regions from genomic DNA. The original pipeline was this. Within the assay, amplification of reference gene primers was used to estimate how many nucleated cells each sample contained. Sequence reads were collapsed and filtered to measure the absolute abundance of every unique TCRbeta CDR3 rearrangement. Productive Simpson clonality was computed per sample as the square root of Simpson's diversity index over productive rearrangements. TCRdb carries this immuneACCESS record with in-frame sequences only. Its versions omit some clonotypes, under half of them owing to an unresolved V gene in the studies checked, with the rest unexplained. V, J and clone size were drawn from that table, and D and trimming were deduced from the DNA. The sample table shows approximately 230,000 clones, and about nine tenths are seen once. The top ten constitute 15% of the sample.

The study at large found these results: The amount of clinical and demographic metadata varied by source and participant and was provided uncurated.

From cysteine to phenylalanine, the CDR3 is 13 amino acids long. Only the CDR3 DNA stays, 39 bases, in frame from base 1. In the prospective study, participants were roughly 18 to 95 years old, resided in fewer than 25 geographic areas of the United States, and were enrolled through a virtual design. In the prospective study, cohorts were assigned on the basis of participant-reported clinical history obtained from a screening survey and a study questionnaire. For ImmuneRACE Cohort 3, a participant was defined as recovered based on two consecutive negative NP/OP PCR tests, clearance by a healthcare professional, or resolution of symptoms. Mobile phlebotomists in the prospective study collected whole blood, serum and a nasopharyngeal or oropharyngeal swab from every participant. Participants in the prospective study had the option to provide additional blood draws and questionnaires over a roughly 2-month period. Before DNA extraction, blood samples from the prospective study were shipped at room temperature or frozen.

The receptor was isolated from a man in his late teens or twenties who had recovered from COVID-19. The chain links TRBV12-2 with TRBJ1-5. TRBV12-2 is reported as a pseudogene. Sequencing was done on a sample of PBMCs or T cells enriched from blood (not recorded which). The nucleotide sequence reads TGTGCAAGTCGTAAGATGGGAGATCAGCCCCAGCATTTT. Protein translation: CASRKMGDQPQHF.